The rows below give T cell receptor beta chains drawn from one sample of a study of CD4 and CD8 cells across lung adenocarcinoma regions. Each CDR3 protein is one row after TCRdb ran MiXCR on the PCR reads. The profile shows over 4,500 distinct CDR3 sequences, about 50% of them singletons. The sample comprised CD4+ T cells from the margin of a lung tumor. The receptor source for this set is a male donor with lung adenocarcinoma. The CD4 and CD8 labels of this study may be unreliable. Both conserved end residues are part of each CDR3. The D gene is left open where the match is weak. Clone size is not always given. Where it is, it says once, few, many or a class for expanded clones.

V gene	D gene	J gene	clone size	CDR3 protein	CDR3 DNA
TRBV6-1	TRBD1	TRBJ2-2	medium-sized	CASSEPGQGTGELFF	TGTGCCAGCAGTGAACCCGGACAGGGGACCGGGGAGCTGTTTTTT
TRBV6-1	TRBD2	TRBJ2-2	many	CASKTSEAYTGELFF	TGTGCCAGCAAGACTAGCGAGGCCTACACCGGGGAGCTGTTTTTT
TRBV10-2	TRBD1	TRBJ2-7	.	CASGGTGGPDTDTQYF	TGCGCCAGCGGGGGGACAGGGGGGCCCGACACAGATACGCAGTACTTC
TRBV10-2	.	TRBJ2-3	.	CASSELNRWTGTQYF	TGCGCCAGCAGTGAGTTGAATCGATGGACCGGGACGCAGTATTTT
TRBV6-5	.	TRBJ2-3	.	CASSHREGHPDTQYF	TGTGCCAGCAGTCACAGGGAAGGGCACCCAGATACGCAGTATTTC
TRBV5-3	TRBD2	TRBJ2-3	.	CARGGGVGTQYF	TGTGCCAGAGGGGGGGGGGTAGGTACGCAGTATTTT
TRBV6-5	TRBD1	TRBJ2-7	once	CASSYSRTGGPIYEQYF	TGTGCCAGCAGTTACTCAAGGACAGGGGGCCCCATTTACGAGCAGTACTTC
TRBV30	TRBD1	TRBJ2-1	.	CAWSPIGTANEQFF	TGTGCCTGGAGTCCAATTGGGACAGCCAATGAGCAGTTCTTC
TRBV3-1	.	TRBJ2-1	.	CASSQSLSSVNFFF	TGTGCCAGCAGCCAATCTCTTTCGTCCGTTAATTTCTTCTTC
TRBV10-2	TRBD2	TRBJ2-3	large	CASSETREASTDTQYF	TGCGCCAGCAGTGAGACACGGGAGGCCTCCACAGATACGCAGTATTTT
TRBV25-1	.	TRBJ2-3	.	CASSVGSVRGRKNTQYF	TGTGCCAGCTCGGTGGGGTCCGTTAGGGGACGCAAAAACACGCAGTATTTT
TRBV6-1	.	TRBJ2-1	.	CARSPFGQTKDAQFF	TGTGCCAGGAGCCCCTTTGGTCAGACAAAAGATGCGCAGTTTTTC
TRBV4-2	.	TRBJ2-1	.	CASSQDLGGSAVNEQFF	TGTGCCAGCAGCCAAGATCTCGGGGGCTCCGCCGTAAATGAGCAGTTCTTC
TRBV4-1	.	TRBJ1-2	.	CASSHGGRGLYGYTF	TGCGCCAGCAGCCACGGCGGACGGGGCCTCTATGGCTACACCTTC
TRBV6-1	TRBD1	TRBJ2-1	large	CASSPGQGGHNEQFF	TGTGCCAGCAGCCCCGGACAGGGCGGGCACAATGAGCAGTTCTTC
TRBV6-5	.	TRBJ2-3	.	CASSSRGSRGDTDTQYF	TGTGCCAGCAGTTCGCGGGGTAGCCGTGGTGACACAGATACGCAGTATTTT
TRBV7-2	.	TRBJ2-1	.	CASSRERNNEQFF	TGTGCCAGCAGCCGAGAGCGGAACAATGAGCAGTTCTTC
TRBV6-5	.	TRBJ1-2	.	CASSYSLKSYGYTF	TGTGCCAGCAGTTACTCCCTTAAATCCTACGGCTACACCTTC
TRBV10-1	TRBD1	TRBJ2-1	medium-sized	CASSESGTGIHEQFF	TGCGCCAGCAGTGAGTCTGGGACAGGGATCCATGAGCAGTTCTTC
TRBV4-1	TRBD2	TRBJ2-3	few	CASSQAERGSTDTQYF	TGCGCCAGCAGCCAAGCTGAGCGGGGTAGCACAGATACGCAGTATTTT
TRBV6-1	.	TRBJ2-3	.	CASGLQAVIPGAQYF	TGTGCCAGCGGACTCCAGGCCGTGATCCCCGGTGCGCAGTATTTT
TRBV6-1	.	TRBJ2-2	medium-sized	CASSRGTPNTGELFF	TGTGCCAGCAGCCGCGGGACTCCGAACACCGGGGAGCTGTTTTTT
TRBV6-1	.	TRBJ1-2	few	CASTKNRAGYTF	TGTGCCAGCACCAAGAACAGGGCGGGCTACACCTTC
TRBV12-3/TRBV12-4	TRBD2	TRBJ2-3	few	CASSLFLAGGEDTDTQYF	TGTGCCAGCAGTTTGTTCTTAGCGGGAGGCGAGGACACAGATACGCAGTATTTT
TRBV6-1	.	TRBJ1-1	once	CASRKQDKVVSTEAFF	TGTGCCAGCAGGAAGCAGGACAAGGTTGTGAGCACTGAAGCTTTCTTT
TRBV10-1	.	TRBJ2-6	.	CASRGDLISGANVLTF	TGCGCCAGCAGAGGGGACCTCATCTCTGGGGCCAACGTCCTGACTTTC
TRBV6-5	.	TRBJ2-1	.	CAGSLASRWDAQYF	TGTGCCGGCAGTTTGGCCTCCCGGTGGGATGCGCAGTATTTC
TRBV10-1	TRBD2	TRBJ2-1	medium-sized	CASSPSGRGFDEQFF	TGCGCCAGCAGCCCTAGCGGGAGGGGTTTTGATGAGCAGTTCTTC
TRBV27	.	TRBJ2-5	few	CASSLSDPGYSETQYF	TGTGCCAGCAGTTTATCCGACCCAGGGTATTCGGAGACCCAGTACTTC
TRBV6-1	TRBD2	TRBJ2-4	few	CASSESWAGLAANIQYF	TGTGCCAGCAGTGAATCTTGGGCGGGACTAGCGGCAAACATTCAGTACTTC
TRBV30	.	TRBJ2-1	.	CAWSPGARNEQFF	TGTGCCTGGAGCCCGGGGGCGCGGAATGAGCAGTTCTTC